The entry below describes one TCR beta chain. These data belong to a study of control samples from healthy donors and cancer patients. Sequencing used immunoSEQ multiplex PCR; TCRdb keeps in-frame clones, though not all of them. The sample carries 150,000 or so clones, 94% recorded once. Material for sequencing was blood. The clonotype originates from a man aged 40-50 years in good health.

CDR3 residues: CASSDRGNQPQHF. CDR3 bases: TGTGCCAGCAGTGACAGAGGGAATCAGCCCCAGCATTTT. J is TRBJ1-5 and V is TRBV6-1, with D uncertain. The V end was cut by 3 bases, the J end by 4 bases, with 7 bases between. CDR3 length equals 13 residues. Germline CDR1 MNHNS, CDR2 SASEGT.